The source of this TCR beta chain is a study of T cells in Graves' hyperthyroidism and ophthalmopathy. Study information: Peripheral blood was taken when the disease was first diagnosed, before any treatment began.

General study results and limits: The model predicted ophthalmopathy a median roughly 6.3 months before onset. Most thyroid-expanded clonotypes above 0.001 were also found in blood. Ophthalmopathy stood apart from stable hyperthyroidism in a 13 V-J model.

V was pared by 1 base and J by 6 bases, with 13 bases between. The CDR3 spans 13 residues. Germline V CDR1 and CDR2: GTSNPN, SVGIG (reference sequence). In this sample, this clonotype turned up many times. Its specificity is unknown. RNA transcripts served as the template for amplifying TCR beta CDR3 regions. The study used the HTBI primer set for a first-round RT-PCR of the TCR CDR3. MiXCR was run by TCRdb on the multiplex PCR reads, yielding one entry per CDR3 protein. The table includes about 400,000 distinct CDR3 sequences, 11% to 15% detected once. This chain joins TRBV30 and TRBJ2-7; D is uncertain. The TCR sequence derives from a man in his fifties with Graves' ophthalmopathy. Specimen: blood. The CDR3 sequence is CAWSGHVSREQYF. The DNA of the CDR3 is TGTGCCTGGAGTGGCCACGTGTCCCGCGAGCAGTACTTC.